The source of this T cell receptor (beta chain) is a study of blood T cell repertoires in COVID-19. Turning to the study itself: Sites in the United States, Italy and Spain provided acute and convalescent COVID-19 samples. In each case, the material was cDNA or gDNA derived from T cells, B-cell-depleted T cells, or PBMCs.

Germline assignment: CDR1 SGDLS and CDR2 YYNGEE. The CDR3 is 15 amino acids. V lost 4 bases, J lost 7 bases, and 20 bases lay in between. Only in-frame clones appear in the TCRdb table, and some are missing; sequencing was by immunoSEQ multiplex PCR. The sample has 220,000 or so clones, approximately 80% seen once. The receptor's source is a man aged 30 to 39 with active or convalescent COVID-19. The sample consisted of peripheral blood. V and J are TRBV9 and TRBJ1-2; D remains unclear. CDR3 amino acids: CASSPSLWSESGYTF. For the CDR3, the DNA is TGTGCCAGCAGCCCCAGTCTGTGGTCGGAGAGTGGCTACACCTTC.